This T cell receptor beta chain was captured in a study of blood T cell repertoires in COVID-19. Study-wide context: Donors in the United States, Italy and Spain gave samples during acute or convalescent COVID-19. T cells, B-cell-depleted T cells, or PBMCs supplied cDNA or gDNA.

Using immunoSEQ multiplex PCR, the repertoire was profiled, and TCRdb retains in-frame clones only, with some absent. The sample lists around 100,000 clones, about 88% seen once, with 4.5% to 6% in the top ten. The CDR3 sequence is 16 residues long. The ends were cut back, 4 bases at V and 0 bases at J, with 10 bases in the middle. Germline values: CDR1 MDHEN, CDR2 SYDVKM. The source material was peripheral blood. The receptor's source is a human donor in a cohort sampled during active COVID-19. This chain connects TRBV28 to TRBJ2-6, with D hard to call. The CDR3 spells CASSSFKSSGANVLTF. The CDR3 coding sequence is TGTGCCAGCAGTTCATTCAAGAGCTCTGGGGCCAACGTCCTGACTTTC.